A selection of T cell receptor beta chains follows, all from one sample in a study of read filtering for tumor transcriptome and immune sequencing. A single record per CDR3 protein comes from TCRdb applying MiXCR to the reads. The sample includes approximately 6,500 distinct CDR3 sequences, 23% of them seen just once. Sequencing was done on a sample of a population of CD138-negative cells sorted from bone marrow. Source of these receptors: a donor aged 40 or older with multiple myeloma. Both conserved end residues are part of each CDR3. D genes are given only for firm matches. Part of the rows lack a size; the others show once, few, many or a class for expanded clones.

d_call	clone_size	v_call	j_call	cdr3_aa	cdr3_nt
NA	many	TRBV7-8	TRBJ2-7	CASSSRAYEQYF	TGTGCCAGCAGCTCCCGGGCCTACGAGCAGTACTTC
NA	NA	TRBV7-2	TRBJ2-1	CASRTLKVGSSYNEQLF	TGTGCCAGCAGGACCCTTAAAGTCGGGAGCTCTTACAATGAGCAGCTCTTC
NA	few	TRBV5-1	TRBJ2-3	CASSLGTSTDTQYF	TGCGCCAGCAGCTTGGGGACTAGCACAGATACGCAGTATTTT
TRBD2	many	TRBV28	TRBJ2-5	CASSTIQLAYHQETQYF	TGTGCCAGCAGTACTATCCAACTAGCGTACCACCAAGAGACCCAGTACTTC
NA	many	TRBV6-2/TRBV6-3	TRBJ1-1	CASSWDLNTEAFF	TGTGCCAGCAGTTGGGACCTGAACACTGAAGCTTTCTTT
NA	medium-sized	TRBV4-1	TRBJ2-1	CASSQERYNEQFF	TGCGCCAGCAGCCAAGAAAGGTACAATGAGCAGTTCTTC
NA	NA	TRBV11-2	TRBJ2-5	CASSFGTIPYF	TGTGCCAGCAGCTTCGGGACAATCCCGTACTTC
NA	many	TRBV4-1	TRBJ1-1	CVSSPGDTEAFF	TGCGTCAGCAGCCCCGGAGACACTGAAGCTTTCTTT
TRBD1	medium-sized	TRBV7-7	TRBJ2-3	CASSHRGDTQYF	TGTGCTAGCAGCCACAGGGGGGATACGCAGTATTTT
NA	medium-sized	TRBV5-4	TRBJ2-7	CASSLAGGNSYEQYF	TGTGCCAGCAGCTTGGCTGGCGGCAACTCCTACGAGCAGTACTTC
TRBD2	NA	TRBV18	TRBJ2-7	CASSPTTGTSGTYEQYF	TGTGCCAGCTCACCTACCACCGGGACTAGCGGAACCTACGAGCAGTACTTC
NA	many	TRBV15	TRBJ1-5	CATSRDGHPLPQHF	TGTGCCACCAGCAGAGATGGGCATCCTTTGCCCCAGCATTTT
NA	medium-sized	TRBV9	TRBJ1-5	CASSLQDNQPQHF	TGTGCCAGCAGCCTCCAAGACAATCAGCCCCAGCATTTT
TRBD1	NA	TRBV29-1	TRBJ1-1	CSVYRQGGTEAFF	TGCAGCGTTTATCGACAGGGAGGCACTGAAGCTTTCTTT
NA	many	TRBV12-3/TRBV12-4	TRBJ2-1	CASTDGGRSSYNEQFF	TGTGCCAGCACCGACGGGGGAAGGAGCTCCTACAATGAGCAGTTCTTC
TRBD1	once	TRBV7-8	TRBJ2-1	CASSLAPGQVPYGEQFF	TGTGCCAGCAGCTTAGCGCCGGGACAGGTACCTTACGGTGAGCAGTTCTTC
NA	NA	TRBV6-5	TRBJ2-2	CASIYQNTGKLFF	TGTGCCAGCATTTACCAAAACACCGGGAAGCTGTTTTTT
TRBD2	many	TRBV7-3	TRBJ2-1	CASSSYPSGGDEQFF	TGTGCCAGCAGCTCGTACCCTAGCGGGGGTGATGAGCAGTTCTTC
TRBD1	many	TRBV6-5	TRBJ2-6	CASTRDSFYSGANVLTF	TGTGCCAGCACCCGGGACAGTTTCTACTCTGGGGCCAACGTCCTGACTTTC
NA	medium-sized	TRBV12-3/TRBV12-4	TRBJ2-1	CASSPDRSSYNEQFF	TGTGCCAGCAGTCCAGACAGGAGCTCCTACAATGAGCAGTTCTTC
NA	many	TRBV20-1	TRBJ2-3	CSSSTRDRGPYRTQYF	TGCAGTTCCTCGACAAGGGACCGGGGGCCTTACCGAACGCAGTATTTT
NA	NA	TRBV6-4	TRBJ2-2	CASSEQGNTGELFF	TGTGCCAGCAGTGAACAAGGAAACACTGGGGAGCTGTTTTTT
TRBD1	NA	TRBV12-3/TRBV12-4	TRBJ2-1	CASSLSGQGVNEQFF	TGTGCCAGCAGTTTGTCGGGACAGGGCGTCAATGAGCAGTTCTTC
NA	many	TRBV20-1	TRBJ2-3	CSAPRGGAADTQYF	TGCAGTGCCCCAAGGGGGGGGGCAGCAGATACGCAGTATTTT
NA	many	TRBV20-1	TRBJ2-3	CSARRGPGPDPDTQYF	TGCAGTGCTAGAAGGGGACCGGGCCCAGACCCAGATACGCAGTATTTT
NA	many	TRBV4-3	TRBJ2-7	CASSQDLGDEQYF	TGCGCCAGCAGCCAAGATCTTGGGGACGAGCAGTACTTC
NA	NA	TRBV6-5	TRBJ1-1	CAIKVNTEAFF	TGTGCCATCAAAGTTAACACTGAAGCTTTTTTT
TRBD1	many	TRBV29-1	TRBJ2-2	CSVSPQGAVGGELFF	TGCAGCGTTTCCCCACAGGGGGCTGTCGGCGGGGAGCTGTTTTTT
NA	many	TRBV20-1	TRBJ1-1	CSARDLTEAFF	TGCAGTGCTAGAGATCTCACTGAAGCTTTCTTT
NA	medium-sized	TRBV7-9	TRBJ2-1	CASRQSSMTNNEQFF	TGTGCCAGCAGACAGTCTTCGATGACGAACAATGAGCAGTTCTTC
NA	many	TRBV7-8	TRBJ1-6	CASSLAGLSYNSPLHF	TGTGCCAGCAGCTTAGCAGGGCTCTCCTATAATTCACCCCTCCACTTT
TRBD1	many	TRBV10-2	TRBJ1-1	CASSDLKTGPDTEAFF	TGCGCCAGCAGTGACCTTAAGACAGGGCCCGACACTGAAGCTTTCTTT
TRBD1	NA	TRBV4-1	TRBJ2-7	CVSSSLLGQGIYEQYF	TGCGTCAGCAGCTCCTTGCTGGGACAGGGGATCTACGAGCAGTACTTC
NA	medium-sized	TRBV29-1	TRBJ2-3	CSVARGPGESTDTQYF	TGCAGCGTTGCGCGGGGGCCGGGCGAAAGCACAGATACGCAGTATTTT
NA	many	TRBV5-6	TRBJ2-1	CASGVIENEQFF	TGTGCCAGCGGCGTAATAGAGAATGAGCAGTTCTTC
NA	few	TRBV6-2/TRBV6-3	TRBJ2-7	CASSYSGNYEQYF	TGTGCCAGCAGTTATTCGGGGAATTACGAGCAGTACTTC
NA	many	TRBV4-2	TRBJ1-1	CASSQEAGLANTEAFF	TGTGCCAGCAGCCAAGAAGCAGGGCTGGCGAACACTGAAGCTTTCTTT
NA	many	TRBV20-1	TRBJ2-7	CSANGPSDEQYF	TGCAGTGCTAATGGACCCAGCGACGAGCAGTACTTC
NA	many	TRBV29-1	TRBJ2-7	CSVDDVGRQYF	TGCAGCGTCGACGACGTGGGTCGGCAGTACTTC
TRBD2	NA	TRBV6-6	TRBJ2-1	CASSYSSLAGVYSEQFF	TGTGCCAGCAGTTACTCATCCTTGGCGGGAGTTTACAGTGAGCAGTTCTTC
TRBD2	many	TRBV10-2	TRBJ2-4	CASSGTSGRRRTKNIQYF	TGCGCCAGCAGTGGGACTAGCGGGAGGAGGAGGACCAAAAACATTCAGTACTTC
NA	medium-sized	TRBV19	TRBJ2-2	CASQYQLNTGELFF	TGTGCCAGTCAATACCAATTGAACACCGGGGAGCTGTTTTTT